Only a few counts were recorded for the clone carrying this T cell receptor (beta chain). The data were obtained in a study of blood T cell repertoires in COVID-19. Germline V lookup: CDR1 MNHEY, CDR2 SVGAGI. The CDR3 runs 13 residues. The germline V and J ends were trimmed by 8 bases and 10 bases, with 15 bases remaining between them. How the authors handled the data: Reference gene primer amplification yielded estimated nucleated cell counts. Using immunoSEQ multiplex PCR, the repertoire was profiled, and TCRdb retains in-frame clones only, with some absent. The DNA was the basis for D and trimming; V, J and clone size are from that table. The data hold tens of thousands of clones, with just over 85% observed a single time.

The source of this sequence is a man aged 50 or older with active COVID-19. This chain uses TRBV6-5 with TRBJ1-6; possible D gene TRBD1, 5 bases. The material sequenced was peripheral blood. The CDR3 region is CASEVGGLSPLHF. Here the CDR3 DNA reads TGTGCCAGCGAGGTGGGGGGACTATCACCCCTCCACTTT.